What follows are 22 T cell receptor beta chains derived from one specimen sequenced in a study of CD8+ T cells in alopecia areata. Sequencing used cDNA as its template, made by extracting RNA and reverse transcribing it. Produced via immunoSEQ multiplex PCR; TCRdb's table is partial and in-frame only. Altogether 93,000 or so clones are present, approximately 58% being singletons, with the ten largest covering around 10%. Specimen: CD4+ T cells sorted from blood. These receptors came from a human donor in good health.

This clone was counted a few times. J is TRBJ1-2 and V is TRBV21-1. TRBV21-1 is designated a pseudogene. The CDR3 is 14 amino acids. CDR3 region: CASSKNHTNYGYTF. CDR3 bases: TGTGCCAGCAGCAAGAATCATACGAACTATGGCTACACCTTC.

V usage is TRBV6-7 and J usage is TRBJ1-5; no definite D call. TRBV6-7 is an ORF, with its function uncertain. This CDR3 spans 18 amino acids. V was cut by 2 bases and J by 0 bases, with 17 bases left in between. The CDR3: CASSYPHNNGYSNQPQHF. The CDR3 nucleotides are TGTGCCAGCAGTTACCCCCACAACAACGGATATAGCAATCAGCCCCAGCATTTT.

The J gene is TRBJ2-3, the V gene TRBV25-1, with D unresolved. CDR1 MGHDK and CDR2 SYGVNS come from the germline V gene. V was pared by 2 bases and J by 1 base, with 10 bases between. This CDR3 is built from 15 residues. This CDR3 is CASSEGAPGTDTQYF. CDR3 nucleotides: TGTGCCAGCAGTGAAGGAGCGCCCGGCACAGATACGCAGTATTTT.

This clone was detected a few times. This CDR3 is also generated by other DNA sequences in the sample. The J gene is TRBJ2-3, the V gene TRBV4-3, with no clear D. V was clipped by 0 bases and J by 2 bases, with 6 bases between them. Germline-derived CDR1 and CDR2 are LGHNA and YSLEER. CDR3 size: 14 residues. For the CDR3, the DNA is TGCGCCAGCAGCCAAGACCGTTCCACAGATACGCAGTATTTT. Its protein product is CASSQDRSTDTQYF.

The chain uses TRBV5-4 and TRBJ2-6; no firm D call. Germline V CDR1 and CDR2: SGHNT, YYREEE (reference sequence). This CDR3 has 18 amino acids. Trimming cost V 4 bases and J 9 bases, with 26 bases left between them. The CDR3 spells CASSAPAKAGSVSNVLTF. The DNA for the CDR3 is TGTGCCAGCAGCGCGCCGGCCAAGGCAGGTTCAGTTAGCAACGTCCTGACTTTC.

At least ten counts were recorded for this clone. This chain joins TRBV5-1 and TRBJ2-7; D might be TRBD1 or TRBD2, each matching 5 bases. CDR1 is SGHRS, CDR2 YFSETQ, per germline. CDR3 size: 15 residues. Trimming pared 1 base from V and 4 bases from J, leaving 15 bases between. This chain's CDR3 is CASSLFSGTEYEQYF. As DNA, the CDR3 is TGCGCCAGCAGCTTGTTCTCAGGGACCGAATACGAGCAGTACTTC.

The V call is TRBV28, the J call TRBJ2-7; 8 positions match TRBD1. The V segment lost 4 bases and the J segment 9 bases; nucleotides outside the gene matches: 5. CDR1 and CDR2 (germline): MDHEN, SYDVKM. The CDR3 contains 12 residues. CDR3 coding DNA: TGTGCCAGCAGTTCGGACAGGGTAAGGCAGTACTTC. It specifies CASSSDRVRQYF.

The CDR3 region is CASSYSGETQYF. CDR3 bases: TGTGCCAGCAGTTACTCGGGAGAGACCCAGTACTTC. The chain employs TRBV6-6 and TRBJ2-5; D is undetermined. The CDR3 runs 12 residues. The germline V and J ends were trimmed by 0 bases and 4 bases, with 3 bases remaining between them. CDR1 is MNHNY and CDR2 is SVGAGI in the germline V gene (reference sequence).

This chain links TRBV5-1 with TRBJ1-6; 9 nucleotides align to TRBD1. Germline-derived CDR1 and CDR2 are SGHRS and YFSETQ. CDR3 length equals 16 residues. The ends lost 4 bases at V and 14 bases at J; junction bases unmatched: 16. The CDR3 DNA sequence: TGCGCCAGCAGCCTGGCCGCCGGGACAGGGCAGATGGCCCTCCACTTT. Amino acids: CASSLAAGTGQMALHF.

The CDR3 is CAWAGTGGFAWPQHF. In DNA, the CDR3 is TGTGCCTGGGCCGGGACAGGGGGCTTCGCGTGGCCCCAGCATTTT. The V call is TRBV30, the J call TRBJ1-5, with 12 bases aligning to TRBD1. Trimming removed 5 bases from V and 9 bases from J; junction bases left unmatched: 11. The CDR3 totals 15 residues. Germline CDR1 is GTSNPN and CDR2 is SVGIG (reference sequence). Together with reference TRBV30 and TRBJ1-5, the CDR3 gives the full variable domain: SQTIHQWPATLVQPVGSPLSLECTVEGTSNPNLYWYRQAAGRGLQLLFYSVGIGQISSEVPQNLSASRPQDRQFILSSKKLLLSDSGFYLCAWAGTGGFAWPQHFGDGTRLSIL.

V and J are TRBV6-5 and TRBJ1-6; 8 positions match TRBD1. The ends lost 5 bases at V and 8 bases at J; junction bases unmatched: 5. CDR1 and CDR2 (germline): MNHEY, SVGAGI. This CDR3 is built from 14 residues. The CDR3, as DNA: TGTGCCAGCAGTCCCGACAGGGGTTATTCACCCCTCCACTTT. This sequence encodes CASSPDRGYSPLHF.

This clone has a handful of counts. V is TRBV15 and J is TRBJ1-1, with D tentatively TRBD1 (5 bases). V was pared by 1 base and J by 6 bases, with 12 bases between. Germline assignment: CDR1 LNHNV and CDR2 YYDKDF (reference sequence). The CDR3 runs to 14 residues. CDR3 protein: CATSRGGGIAEAFF. CDR3 nucleotide sequence: TGTGCCACCAGCAGAGGCGGGGGGATCGCTGAAGCTTTCTTT.

The chain is built from TRBV2 and TRBJ2-3; D is unresolved. Trimming took off 4 bases at V and 6 bases at J, with 11 bases between the two ends. Germline CDR1 is SNHLY and CDR2 is FYNNEI. This CDR3 has 13 residues. DNA of the CDR3: TGTGCCAGCAGTGGAACCCACTCCGATACGCAGTATTTT. Amino acid sequence: CASSGTHSDTQYF.

J is TRBJ2-5 and V is TRBV29-1, with D possibly TRBD2 on 7 matching bases. This CDR3 spans 13 amino acids. CDR1 is SQVTM, CDR2 ANQGSEA, per germline. V gave up 7 bases and J gave up 1 base, with 13 bases separating them. CDR3 in amino acids: CSAKGGGQETQYF. CDR3 coding DNA: TGCAGCGCCAAAGGGGGGGGCCAAGAGACCCAGTACTTC.

This clone was seen a few times. The J gene is TRBJ1-2, the V gene TRBV7-2; D remains unclear. Trimming cost V 5 bases and J 4 bases, with 11 bases left between them. The CDR3 consists of 13 residues. The V gene's germline CDR1 is SGHTA and CDR2 FQGNSA. Here the CDR3 DNA reads TGTGCCAGCAGCCTGATGACCGTCTATGGCTACACCTTC. Its protein product is CASSLMTVYGYTF.

In DNA form, the CDR3 reads TGTGCCAGCAGTCTAGGCCCACTAGCGGGGCCCAGCACAGATACGCAGTATTTT. This encodes CASSLGPLAGPSTDTQYF. J is TRBJ2-3 and V is TRBV27; 10 bases are shared with TRBD2. Germline V gives CDR1 MNHEY, CDR2 SMNVEV (reference sequence). V was clipped by 5 bases and J by 0 bases; unmatched bases: 11. The CDR3 extends over 18 amino acids.

This chain connects TRBV5-1 to TRBJ2-7, with 7 bases matching TRBD1. Germline V gives CDR1 SGHRS, CDR2 YFSETQ. V was clipped by 3 bases and J by 2 bases; unmatched bases: 8. The CDR3 extends over 15 amino acids. CDR3 residues: CASSSGTANTYEQYF. The CDR3 coding sequence is TGCGCCAGCAGCTCCGGGACAGCAAACACCTACGAGCAGTACTTC.

In its sample, this clone was seen a few times. The chain combines TRBV5-1 with TRBJ2-1; 8 nucleotides match TRBD1. This CDR3 region has 14 residues. Germline loops: CDR1 SGHRS, CDR2 YFSETQ. Unmatched junction bases numbered 6, after V lost 3 bases and J lost 7 bases. The CDR3 nucleotides read TGCGCCAGCAGCTCTAGACAGGGGAGTAATGAGCAGTTCTTC. Encoded protein: CASSSRQGSNEQFF. The full variable domain, in which reference TRBV5-1 and TRBJ2-1 provide the parts outside the CDR3, is KAGVTQTPRYLIKTRGQQVTLSCSPISGHRSVSWYQQTPGQGLQFLFEYFSETQRNKGNFPGRFSGRQFSNSRSEMNVSTLELGDSALYLCASSSRQGSNEQFFGPGTRLTVL.

The chain employs TRBV11-2 and TRBJ2-5; D is uncertain. V lost 4 bases and J 5 bases, leaving 11 bases between the germline ends. Per germline, CDR1 SGHAT and CDR2 FQNNGV. The CDR3 is made up of 13 amino acids. CDR3 sequence (DNA): TGTGCCAGCAGCTATTCAGGTGGCGAGACCCAGTACTTC. Encoded protein: CASSYSGGETQYF.

The chain couples TRBV2 to TRBJ1-5; D call uncertain. In germline, CDR1 is SNHLY, CDR2 FYNNEI. The CDR3 consists of 14 residues. The V and J ends lost 4 bases and 1 base respectively, with 8 bases between them. The CDR3 region has the DNA TGTGCCAGCAGTGCGTGGACCAGCAATCAGCCCCAGCATTTT. Translated: CASSAWTSNQPQHF.

The V gene is TRBV14, the J gene TRBJ2-1; TRBD2 aligns across 8 bases. The germline gives CDR1 SGHDN, CDR2 FVKESK. CDR3 length: 17 residues. With 0 bases clipped from V and 0 bases from J, the junction kept 4 bases outside the gene matches. The CDR3: CASSQDGGGSSYNEQFF. CDR3 nucleotides: TGTGCCAGCAGCCAAGATGGCGGGGGGAGCTCCTACAATGAGCAGTTCTTC.

V gene TRBV9 combines with J gene TRBJ2-3, with D possibly TRBD2 on 6 matching bases. The CDR3 covers 15 residues. Germline-derived CDR1 and CDR2 are SGDLS and YYNGEE. Trimming shortened V by 0 bases and J by 1 base, and 9 bases separated the two germline ends. CDR3 residues: CASSVVPGGTDTQYF. In DNA form, the CDR3 reads TGTGCCAGCAGCGTAGTACCGGGGGGCACAGATACGCAGTATTTT.